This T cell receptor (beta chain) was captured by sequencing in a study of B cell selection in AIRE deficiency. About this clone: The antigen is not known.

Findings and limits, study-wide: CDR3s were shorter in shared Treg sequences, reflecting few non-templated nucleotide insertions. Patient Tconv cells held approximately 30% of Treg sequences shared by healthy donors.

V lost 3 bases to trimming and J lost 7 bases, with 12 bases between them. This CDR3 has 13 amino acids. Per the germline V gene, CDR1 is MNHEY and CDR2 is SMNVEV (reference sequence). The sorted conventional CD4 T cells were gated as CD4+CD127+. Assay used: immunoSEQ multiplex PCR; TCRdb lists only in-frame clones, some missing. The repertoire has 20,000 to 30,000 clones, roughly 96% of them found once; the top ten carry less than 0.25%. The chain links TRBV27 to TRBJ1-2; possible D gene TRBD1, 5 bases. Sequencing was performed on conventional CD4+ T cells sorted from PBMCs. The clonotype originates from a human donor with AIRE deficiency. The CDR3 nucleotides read TGTGCCAGCAGTTTTGTAGGGGCTGGTGGCTACACCTTC. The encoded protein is CASSFVGAGGYTF.